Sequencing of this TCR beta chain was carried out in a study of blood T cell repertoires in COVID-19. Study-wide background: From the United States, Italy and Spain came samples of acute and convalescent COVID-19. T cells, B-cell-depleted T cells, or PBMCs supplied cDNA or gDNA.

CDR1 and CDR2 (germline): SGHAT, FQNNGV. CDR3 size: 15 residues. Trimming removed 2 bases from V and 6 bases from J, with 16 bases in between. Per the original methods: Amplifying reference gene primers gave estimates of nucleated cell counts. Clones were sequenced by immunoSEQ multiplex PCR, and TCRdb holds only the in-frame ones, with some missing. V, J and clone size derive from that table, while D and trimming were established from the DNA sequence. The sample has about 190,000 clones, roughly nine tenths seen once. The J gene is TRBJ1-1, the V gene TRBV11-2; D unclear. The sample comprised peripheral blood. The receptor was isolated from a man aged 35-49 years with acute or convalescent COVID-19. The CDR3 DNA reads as TGTGCCAGCAGCTTATCCCCTGACATATTCGCTGAAGCTTTCTTT. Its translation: CASSLSPDIFAEAFF.